Given below is one T cell receptor (beta chain) in context. What it binds is unknown. The V gene's germline CDR1 is SGHTA and CDR2 FQGNSA. The CDR3 consists of 14 residues. With each sample, at least 5 micrograms of total RNA were extracted. Using a J-beta primer mix together with a sample-barcoded 5' primer, a second PCR was run for about 6 to 11 cycles. One entry per CDR3 protein results from TCRdb running MiXCR on the 5' RACE reads. This table has roughly 1.9 million distinct CDR3 sequences, about two fifths appearing once. The data were obtained in a study of blood T cells in healthy people across ages. General observations from the study: Fewer expanded clones and more diversity marked long-lived versus aged donors.

Source material: blood. V gene TRBV7-2 combines with J gene TRBJ2-7; 7 nucleotides align to TRBD1. The J call may be incorrect, as the DNA end agrees better with TRBJ2-5. The sequence was collected from a human donor in good health. CDR3 DNA sequence: TGTGCCAGCAGCTTATTAGGGGGCGAGGCGACCCAGTACTTC. This codes for CASSLLGGEATQYF.